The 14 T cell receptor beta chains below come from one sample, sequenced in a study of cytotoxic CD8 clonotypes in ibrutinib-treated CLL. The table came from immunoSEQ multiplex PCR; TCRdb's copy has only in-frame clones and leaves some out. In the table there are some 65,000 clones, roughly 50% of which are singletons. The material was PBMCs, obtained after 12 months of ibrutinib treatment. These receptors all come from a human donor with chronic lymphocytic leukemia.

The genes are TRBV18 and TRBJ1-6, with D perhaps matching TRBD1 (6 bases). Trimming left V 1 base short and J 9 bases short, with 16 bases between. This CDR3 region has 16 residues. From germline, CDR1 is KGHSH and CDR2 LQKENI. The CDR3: CASSPLRGADISPLHF. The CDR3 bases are TGTGCCAGCTCACCACTCAGGGGAGCCGATATTTCACCCCTCCACTTT. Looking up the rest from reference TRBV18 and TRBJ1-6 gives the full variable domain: NAGVMQNPRHLVRRRGQEARLRCSPMKGHSHVYWYRQLPEEGLKFMVYLQKENIIDESGMPKERFSAEFPKEGPSILRIQQVVRGDSAAYFCASSPLRGADISPLHFGNGTRLTVT.

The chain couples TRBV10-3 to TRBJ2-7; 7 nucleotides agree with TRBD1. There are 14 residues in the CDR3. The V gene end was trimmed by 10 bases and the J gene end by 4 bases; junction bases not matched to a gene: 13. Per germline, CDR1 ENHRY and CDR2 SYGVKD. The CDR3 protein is CATTDRSPAYEQYV. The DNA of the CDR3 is TGTGCCACCACGGACAGGTCGCCCGCTTACGAGCAGTACGTC.

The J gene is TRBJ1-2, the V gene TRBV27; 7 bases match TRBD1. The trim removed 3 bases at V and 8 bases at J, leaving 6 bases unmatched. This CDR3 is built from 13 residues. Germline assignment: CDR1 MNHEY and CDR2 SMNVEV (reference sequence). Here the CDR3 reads CASSFRQGWGYTF. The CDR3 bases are TGTGCCAGCAGTTTCCGACAGGGCTGGGGCTACACCTTC.

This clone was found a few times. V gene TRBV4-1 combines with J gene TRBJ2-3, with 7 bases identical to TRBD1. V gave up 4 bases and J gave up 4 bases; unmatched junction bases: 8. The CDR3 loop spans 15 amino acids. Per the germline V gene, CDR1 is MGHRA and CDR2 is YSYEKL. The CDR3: CASSPRQGQSDTQYF. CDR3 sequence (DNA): TGCGCCAGCAGCCCGCGACAGGGCCAGTCAGATACGCAGTATTTT.

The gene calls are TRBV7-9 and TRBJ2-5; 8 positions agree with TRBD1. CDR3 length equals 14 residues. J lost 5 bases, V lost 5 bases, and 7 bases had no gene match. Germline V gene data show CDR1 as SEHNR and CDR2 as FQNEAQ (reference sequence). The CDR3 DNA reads TGTGCCAGCAGCGTAGGACAGGGCTGGGAGACCCAGTACTTC. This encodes CASSVGQGWETQYF.

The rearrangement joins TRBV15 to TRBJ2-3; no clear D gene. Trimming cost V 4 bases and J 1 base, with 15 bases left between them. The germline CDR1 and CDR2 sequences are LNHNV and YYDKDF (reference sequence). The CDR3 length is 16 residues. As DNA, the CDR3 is TGTGCCACCAGCAAAGACTCGTTTGGGGGCACAGATACGCAGTATTTT. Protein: CATSKDSFGGTDTQYF.

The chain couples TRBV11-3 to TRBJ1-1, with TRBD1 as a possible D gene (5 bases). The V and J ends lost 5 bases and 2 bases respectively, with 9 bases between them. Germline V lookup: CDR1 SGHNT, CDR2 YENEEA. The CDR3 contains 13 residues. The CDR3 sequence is CASSEGDNTEAFF. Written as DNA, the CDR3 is TGTGCCAGCAGCGAAGGGGATAACACTGAAGCTTTCTTT.

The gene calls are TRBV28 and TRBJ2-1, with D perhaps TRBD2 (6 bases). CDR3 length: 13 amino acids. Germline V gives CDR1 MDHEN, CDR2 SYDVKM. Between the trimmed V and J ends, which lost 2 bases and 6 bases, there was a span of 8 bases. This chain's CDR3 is CASSLLASNEQFF. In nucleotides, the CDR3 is TGTGCCAGCAGTTTACTAGCGAGCAATGAGCAGTTCTTC.

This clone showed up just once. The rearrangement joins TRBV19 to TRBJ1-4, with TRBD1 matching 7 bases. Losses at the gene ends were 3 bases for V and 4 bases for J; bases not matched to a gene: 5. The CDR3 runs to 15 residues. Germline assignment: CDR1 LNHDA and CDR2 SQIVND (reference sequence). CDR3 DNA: TGTGCCAGTAGTATCGCCGGGACAGTTAATGAAAAACTGTTTTTT. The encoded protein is CASSIAGTVNEKLFF.

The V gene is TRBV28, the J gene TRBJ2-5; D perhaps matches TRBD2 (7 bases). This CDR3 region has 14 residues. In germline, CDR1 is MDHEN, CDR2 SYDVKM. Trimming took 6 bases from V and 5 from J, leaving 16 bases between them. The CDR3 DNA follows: TGTGCCAGCAGAGGGGGGGGGAGGAAGGAGACCCAGTACTTC. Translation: CASRGGGRKETQYF.

The CDR3 loop reads CASSPPGLANEKLFF. The DNA of the CDR3 is TGTGCCAGCAGCCCACCGGGACTGGCTAATGAAAAACTGTTTTTT. This chain links TRBV7-9 with TRBJ1-4; a possible D gene is TRBD1 (5 bases). The CDR3 contains 15 residues. Germline CDR1 and CDR2: SEHNR and FQNEAQ (reference sequence). Deletions cut 5 bases from V and 3 bases from J, with 13 bases between.

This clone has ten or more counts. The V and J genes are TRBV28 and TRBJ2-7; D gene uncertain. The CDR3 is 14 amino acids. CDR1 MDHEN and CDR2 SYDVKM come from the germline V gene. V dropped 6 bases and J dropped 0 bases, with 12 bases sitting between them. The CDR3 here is CASSTFTVSYEQYV. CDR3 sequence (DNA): TGTGCCAGCAGCACATTCACGGTCTCCTACGAGCAGTACGTC.

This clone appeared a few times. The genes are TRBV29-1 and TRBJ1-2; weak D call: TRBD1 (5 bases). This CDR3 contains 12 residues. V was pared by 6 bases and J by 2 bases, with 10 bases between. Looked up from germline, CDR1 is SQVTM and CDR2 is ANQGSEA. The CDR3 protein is CSVTGTNYGYTF. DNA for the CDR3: TGCAGCGTAACTGGGACGAACTATGGCTACACCTTC.

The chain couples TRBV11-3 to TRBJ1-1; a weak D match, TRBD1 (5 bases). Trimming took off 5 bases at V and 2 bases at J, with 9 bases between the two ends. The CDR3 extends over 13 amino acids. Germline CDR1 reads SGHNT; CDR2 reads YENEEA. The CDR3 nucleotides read TGTGCCAGCAGCCTGAGGGGCAACACTGAAGCTTTCTTT. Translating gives CASSLRGNTEAFF.